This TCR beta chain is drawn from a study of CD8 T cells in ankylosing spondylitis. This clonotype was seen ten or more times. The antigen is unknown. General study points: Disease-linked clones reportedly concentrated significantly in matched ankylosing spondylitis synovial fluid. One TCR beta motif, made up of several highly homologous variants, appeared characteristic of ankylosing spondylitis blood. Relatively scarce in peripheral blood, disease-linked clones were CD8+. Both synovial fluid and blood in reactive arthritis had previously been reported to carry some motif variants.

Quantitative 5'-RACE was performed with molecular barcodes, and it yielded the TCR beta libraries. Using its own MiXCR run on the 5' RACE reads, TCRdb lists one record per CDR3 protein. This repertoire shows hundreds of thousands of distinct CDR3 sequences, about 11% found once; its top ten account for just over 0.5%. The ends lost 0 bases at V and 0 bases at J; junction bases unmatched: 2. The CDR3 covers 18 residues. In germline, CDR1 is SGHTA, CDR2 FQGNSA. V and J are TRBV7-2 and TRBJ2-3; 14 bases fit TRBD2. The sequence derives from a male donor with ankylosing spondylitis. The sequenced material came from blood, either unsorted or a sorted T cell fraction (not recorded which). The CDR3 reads CASSLAGTSGGSTDTQYF. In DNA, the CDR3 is TGTGCCAGCAGCTTAGCCGGGACTAGCGGGGGAAGCACAGATACGCAGTATTTT.